These T cell receptor beta chains were read from a single sample in a study of patients and donors after allogeneic stem cell transplantation. MiXCR, run by TCRdb on the RT-PCR reads, gives a single entry per CDR3 protein. The sample includes about a million distinct CDR3 sequences, 18% of them seen just once. Sequenced input: blood, either unsorted or a sorted T cell fraction (not recorded which). These receptors all stem from a human donor who was either an allogeneic HSCT recipient or a stem cell or donor lymphocyte infusion donor (not recorded which). It is not recorded whose cells these are; they may come from a transplant donor. The CDR3 runs from the conserved cysteine through the conserved F or W. D genes are given only for firm matches. The size entry is marked missing in some rows and otherwise reads once, few, many or a size class.

>TRBV4-1|NA|few|TRBJ2-3
TGCGCCAGCAGCCAAGCCCCTCTCGATACGCAGTATTTT
CASSQAPLDTQYF
>TRBV20-1|NA|few|TRBJ2-3
TGCAGTGCCCCGGCCGGAAGCACAGATACGCAGTATTTT
CSAPAGSTDTQYF
>TRBV7-9|NA|NA|TRBJ1-3
TGTGCCAGCAGCCTTGGATTCGACTCTGGAAACACCATATATTTT
CASSLGFDSGNTIYF
>TRBV28|TRBD1|few|TRBJ2-7
TGTGCCAGCAGCGCGGGACAGGGGGCCGACGAGCAGTACTTC
CASSAGQGADEQYF
>TRBV5-6|NA|NA|TRBJ1-1
TGTGCCAGCAGCTCCGACACGAAAGCTTTCTTT
CASSSDTKAFF
>TRBV5-1|TRBD1|few|TRBJ2-7
TGCGCCAGCAGCCAGGGACAGGGGATTTCCCTTTTTACCTACGAGCAGTACTTC
CASSQGQGISLFTYEQYF
>TRBV5-1|NA|NA|TRBJ2-7
TGCGCCAGCAGTAAGGGACTGACAAACTACGAGCAGTACTTC
CASSKGLTNYEQYF
>TRBV20-1|NA|few|TRBJ1-5
TGCAGTGCTAGTAAAATATCAGGCAATCAGCCCCAGCATTTT
CSASKISGNQPQHF
>TRBV20-1|NA|NA|TRBJ1-5
TGCAGTGCTCCCCGTAGGGGGGGTCAGCCCCAGCATTTT
CSAPRRGGQPQHF
>TRBV9|TRBD2|few|TRBJ2-1
TGTGCCAGCAGCGCCGCAAGCGGGAGGTTTTCCTACAATGAGCAGTTCTTC
CASSAASGRFSYNEQFF
>TRBV20-1|NA|NA|TRBJ2-7
TGCAGTGCTAGACTTCCCACGACCTACGAGCAGTACTTC
CSARLPTTYEQYF
>TRBV9|NA|few|TRBJ2-5
TGTGCCAGCAGCGTAGGTTCCCATAGGGGAGATCAAGAGACCCAGTACTTC
CASSVGSHRGDQETQYF
>TRBV29-1|TRBD1|many|TRBJ1-1
TGCAGCGTTGGGGACGGACAGGCTGAAGCTTTCTTT
CSVGDGQAEAFF
>TRBV20-1|TRBD1|few|TRBJ1-6
TGCAGTGCCAGACAGGGGGCGGGGAATTCACCCCTCCACTTT
CSARQGAGNSPLHF
>TRBV20-1|TRBD2|few|TRBJ2-3
TGCAGTGCTAGAGGACTAGCGGGAATTAGCACAGATACGCAGTATTTT
CSARGLAGISTDTQYF
>TRBV5-1|TRBD2|NA|TRBJ2-3
TGCGCCAGCAGCTTGCAGCCTCCGGGGGGGATTACAGATACGCAGTATTTT
CASSLQPPGGITDTQYF
>TRBV7-6|NA|NA|TRBJ2-2
TGTGCCAGCAGCCACGGGACCCCAAACACCGGGGAGCTGTTTTTT
CASSHGTPNTGELFF
>TRBV2|NA|few|TRBJ1-2
TGTGCCACCCCAGAAACCCCGTTGACAAGCTTCTCTGGCTACACCTTC
CATPETPLTSFSGYTF
>TRBV10-3|TRBD1|NA|TRBJ2-7
TGTGCCATCAGTGAGTTATTACGGCAGGGGGACGAGCAGTACTTC
CAISELLRQGDEQYF
>TRBV7-9|NA|NA|TRBJ2-7
TGTGCCAGCAGCCCCGGACTGGTCCACGAGCAGTACTTC
CASSPGLVHEQYF
>TRBV30|TRBD2|NA|TRBJ2-2
TGTGCCTGGAGTAACACGGGAGGGTCAGGGGAGCTGTTTTTT
CAWSNTGGSGELFF
>TRBV4-2|NA|many|TRBJ2-2
TGTGCCAGCAGTCCATATGACAGCTCCGGGGAGCTGTTTTTT
CASSPYDSSGELFF
>TRBV7-9|NA|NA|TRBJ1-2
TGTGCCAGCAGCTTTGAGAATTATGGCTACACCTTC
CASSFENYGYTF
>TRBV6-2/TRBV6-3|NA|NA|TRBJ2-2
TGTGCCAGCAGTTATACACCCTTCCCCCGGGGCCGATCCGGGGAGCTGTTTTTT
CASSYTPFPRGRSGELFF
>TRBV10-3|NA|few|TRBJ1-5
TGTGCCATCAGTGAGTCCACGGGCAATCAGCCCCAGCATTTT
CAISESTGNQPQHF
>TRBV4-2|NA|NA|TRBJ2-1
TGTGCCAGCAGCCAAGATAGTGCACTAGCTTGGGTCAATGAGCAGTTCTTC
CASSQDSALAWVNEQFF
>TRBV9|TRBD1|NA|TRBJ2-1
TGTGCCAGCAGCGCTCAGGACAGGTACAATGAGCAGTTCTTC
CASSAQDRYNEQFF
>TRBV6-5|TRBD2|NA|TRBJ2-7
TGTGCCAGCAGTTACGGGTCCGGGGGGGCCAGCGAGCAGTACTTC
CASSYGSGGASEQYF
>TRBV7-9|NA|few|TRBJ2-1
TGTGCCAGCAGCTTAACGGAGATCTCCAATGAGCAGTTCTTC
CASSLTEISNEQFF
>TRBV24-1|NA|NA|TRBJ2-5
TGTGCCACCAGTGATGCGGGGGCGGGAGAGACCCAGTACTTC
CATSDAGAGETQYF
>TRBV7-2|NA|many|TRBJ1-1
TGTGCCAGCAGCTTAGGGGGGAGGGAGAACACTGAAGCTTTCTTT
CASSLGGRENTEAFF
>TRBV5-5|NA|many|TRBJ1-2
TGTGCCAGCAGTCGACAGGCGAGCTATGGCTACACCTTC
CASSRQASYGYTF
>TRBV20-1|TRBD1|NA|TRBJ2-1
TGCAGTGCTAAACAGGGGAGAAATGAGCAGTTCTTC
CSAKQGRNEQFF
>TRBV3-1|TRBD2|NA|TRBJ2-7
TGTGCCAGCAGCCAGGGGGGACTAGGCAGACTCTACGAGCAGTACTTC
CASSQGGLGRLYEQYF
>TRBV29-1|NA|NA|TRBJ2-7
TGCAGCGCATCGGGGAACTACGAGCAGTACTTC
CSASGNYEQYF
>TRBV28|NA|few|TRBJ1-1
TGTGCCAGCAGTTTATCGCGGGGGAATGGCCATTTT
CASSLSRGNGHF
>TRBV12-3/TRBV12-4|NA|many|TRBJ1-6
TGTGCCAGCAGTTTACTTGGTTCCTATAATTCACCCCTCCACTTT
CASSLLGSYNSPLHF
>TRBV7-8|NA|NA|TRBJ1-1
TGTGCCAGCAGCTTAAGGTCTGGAATCGGGGCTTTCTTT
CASSLRSGIGAFF